This TCR beta chain comes out of a study of Graves' ophthalmopathy and Graves' hyperthyroidism. The germline V gene has CDR1 MGHDK and CDR2 SYGVNS. V lost 5 bases, J lost 1 base, and 17 bases lay in between. The CDR3 totals 16 residues. The study amplified TCR beta CDR3 regions using RNA transcripts. RT-PCR in the first round used HTBI primers; a second-round multiplex PCR followed. TCRdb processed the multiplex PCR reads anew with MiXCR; each CDR3 protein has one entry. The top ten hold roughly 45% of the sample, which has 740,000 or so distinct CDR3 sequences, about 44% seen once. The sequencing sample was made of peripheral blood. This clonotype was sampled from an adult man with Graves' ophthalmopathy. The rearrangement links TRBV25-1 to TRBJ1-2; D not certain. CDR3 bases: TGTGCCAGCAGTTTATTAGCCCGAAATTATAACTATGGCTACACCTTC. This codes for CASSLLARNYNYGYTF.